The rows below give T cell receptor beta chains drawn from one sample of a study of blood T cell repertoires in COVID-19. The data were produced by immunoSEQ multiplex PCR, yet TCRdb's version contains in-frame clones alone and is incomplete. Seen here are approximately 230,000 clones, approximately 84% observed once, and the top ten hold 14% to 15%. Source material: PBMCs or T cells enriched from blood (not recorded which). These receptors were collected from a man aged 35 to 55 who had recovered from COVID-19. Each CDR3 is given with its conserved first and last residue. The D gene is left open where the match is weak. A clone size is listed for some rows: how often the clone was seen (once, few, many), or a class if it is expanded.

d_gene	abundance	v_gene	j_gene	CDR3aa	CDR3nt
-	few	TRBV18	TRBJ2-2	CASSPRQVNTGELFF	TGTGCCAGCTCACCACGGCAGGTGAACACCGGGGAGCTGTTTTTT
-	once	TRBV11-1	TRBJ2-4	CASSFDRSTLGNIQYF	TGTGCCAGCAGCTTCGACAGGTCGACTTTGGGAAACATTCAGTACTTC
-	few	TRBV7-2	TRBJ2-5	CASSRTRSGETQYF	TGTGCCAGCAGCCGGACTCGCTCGGGAGAGACCCAGTACTTC
TRBD2	-	TRBV4-2	TRBJ2-7	CASSHYGGSSYEQYF	TGTGCCAGCAGCCACTACGGGGGGAGCTCCTACGAGCAGTACTTC
TRBD1	-	TRBV28	TRBJ2-5	CASSDRVRETQYF	TGTGCCAGCAGTGACAGGGTCAGGGAGACCCAGTACTTC
-	-	TRBV11-2	TRBJ2-7	CASSLGGGRSYEQYF	TGTGCCAGCAGCTTAGGTGGAGGGCGCTCCTACGAGCAGTACTTC
-	-	TRBV5-1	TRBJ2-3	CASSLDSGGPTDTQYF	TGCGCCAGCAGCTTGGACTCGGGGGGCCCCACAGATACGCAGTATTTT
-	-	TRBV20-1	TRBJ1-2	CSASSDRKYGYTF	TGCAGTGCTAGTTCCGACAGGAAGTATGGCTACACCTTC
-	-	TRBV5-1	TRBJ1-1	CASSSSGVDSTEAFF	TGCGCCAGCAGCTCCTCGGGGGTCGACAGCACTGAAGCTTTCTTT
TRBD1	-	TRBV28	TRBJ1-1	CASSTRDSQICFF	TGTGCCAGCAGTACCCGGGACAGCCAGATCTGTTTCTTT
-	-	TRBV5-6	TRBJ1-4	CASSSSPGSPNEKLFF	TGTGCCAGCAGCTCCTCTCCGGGGAGCCCGAATGAAAAACTGTTTTTT
-	-	TRBV25-1	TRBJ2-5	CASSESVVRGGQYF	TGTGCCAGCAGTGAGTCAGTGGTGCGAGGTGGCCAGTACTTC
TRBD1	-	TRBV29-1	TRBJ1-4	CSVEGQNEKLFF	TGCAGCGTTGAGGGACAGAATGAAAAACTGTTTTTT
-	few	TRBV7-2	TRBJ1-2	CASSLDPTAAYGYTF	TGTGCCAGCAGCTTAGACCCGACGGCGGCCTATGGCTACACCTTC
-	few	TRBV19	TRBJ2-1	CASSIGGRGEQFF	TGTGCCAGTAGTATCGGCGGGCGTGGTGAGCAGTTCTTC
TRBD1	-	TRBV19	TRBJ1-4	CASSIGGGQARMKELFF	TGTGCCAGTAGTATAGGAGGAGGACAGGCGAGAATGAAGGAACTGTTTTTT
-	-	TRBV24-1	TRBJ2-3	CATSAGGVGTQYF	TGTGCCACCAGTGCGGGGGGCGTAGGTACGCAGTATTTT
-	few	TRBV4-1	TRBJ1-2	CASSQEPRVFHGYTF	TGCGCCAGCAGCCAAGAGCCGAGGGTATTCCATGGCTACACCTTC
TRBD2	-	TRBV7-3	TRBJ2-1	CASSSRPGLGDEQFF	TGTGCCAGCAGCTCCCGACCGGGACTAGGCGACGAGCAGTTCTTC
-	-	TRBV9	TRBJ1-2	CASSVEDSRWNGYTF	TGTGCCAGCAGCGTAGAGGACAGTAGGTGGAATGGCTACACCTTC
-	-	TRBV6-5	TRBJ1-5	CASSYSEPYQPQHF	TGTGCCAGCAGTTACTCGGAGCCGTACCAGCCCCAGCATTTT
-	once	TRBV7-2	TRBJ1-4	CASSLGDSPKLFF	TGTGCCAGCAGCTTAGGTGACAGTCCCAAACTGTTTTTT
-	-	TRBV18	TRBJ1-2	CASSPDRNYGYTF	TGTGCCAGCTCACCTGACAGGAACTATGGCTACACCTTC
-	-	TRBV28	TRBJ1-1	CASTLGGMNTEAFF	TGTGCCAGCACCCTGGGGGGGATGAACACTGAAGCTTTCTTT
TRBD1	-	TRBV4-2	TRBJ1-2	CASSQGQGENYGYTF	TGTGCCAGCAGCCAGGGACAGGGAGAAAACTATGGCTACACCTTC
-	-	TRBV3-1/TRBV3-2	TRBJ1-5	CASSQDVRVDQPQHF	TGTGCCAGCAGCCAAGATGTGAGGGTGGATCAGCCCCAGCATTTT
-	-	TRBV18	TRBJ2-6	CASSPTGSGANVLTF	TGTGCCAGCTCACCAACAGGGAGCGGGGCCAACGTCCTGACTTTC
TRBD1	-	TRBV2	TRBJ2-5	CASSPDRDQETQYF	TGTGCCAGCAGCCCGGACAGGGACCAAGAGACCCAGTACTTC
TRBD2	-	TRBV5-4	TRBJ2-1	CASSPAGLANNEQFF	TGTGCCAGCAGCCCCGCCGGACTAGCGAACAATGAGCAGTTCTTC
TRBD2	few	TRBV5-1	TRBJ2-2	CASSLASGRARTGELFF	TGCGCCAGCAGCTTGGCTAGCGGGAGGGCCCGGACCGGGGAGCTGTTTTTT
-	-	TRBV27	TRBJ2-1	CASSPQYLGNNEQFF	TGTGCCAGCAGCCCACAGTATTTAGGCAACAATGAGCAGTTCTTC
TRBD1	-	TRBV30	TRBJ1-1	CAWSGTGGITEAFF	TGTGCCTGGAGTGGGACAGGGGGCATCACTGAAGCTTTCTTT
TRBD1	-	TRBV9	TRBJ2-7	CASSPTAGQGTFGQYF	TGTGCCAGCAGCCCAACGGCCGGACAGGGGACTTTCGGGCAGTACTTC
-	-	TRBV30	TRBJ1-6	CAWSVGGVGNSPLHF	TGTGCCTGGAGTGTCGGGGGGGTAGGTAATTCACCCCTCCACTTT
-	-	TRBV3-1/TRBV3-2	TRBJ2-2	CASTLSGRNTGELFF	TGTGCCAGCACCCTAAGTGGGCGAAACACCGGGGAGCTGTTTTTT
TRBD1	many	TRBV7-9	TRBJ1-1	CASSTRTGDTEAFF	TGTGCCAGCAGCACCCGGACAGGGGACACTGAAGCTTTCTTT
-	once	TRBV24-1	TRBJ2-3	CATSGPTVNTDTQYF	TGTGCCACCAGTGGTCCGACAGTGAACACAGATACGCAGTATTTT
TRBD1	-	TRBV5-1	TRBJ2-2	CASSGSGGTGELFF	TGCGCCAGCAGCGGATCAGGGGGCACCGGGGAGCTGTTTTTT
-	-	TRBV7-2	TRBJ2-3	CASSLELALDTQYF	TGTGCCAGCAGCTTGGAACTAGCATTAGATACGCAGTATTTT
TRBD2	-	TRBV3-1/TRBV3-2	TRBJ2-3	CASSQEVLGRNGDTQYF	TGTGCCAGCAGCCAAGAGGTTCTCGGGAGGAACGGAGATACGCAGTATTTT
-	-	TRBV20-1	TRBJ1-2	CSAQEGGYTF	TGCAGTGCCCAAGAGGGTGGCTACACCTTC
-	-	TRBV7-7	TRBJ2-3	CASGPGGTDTQYF	TGTGCCAGCGGTCCCGGGGGCACAGATACGCAGTATTTT
TRBD2	-	TRBV3-1/TRBV3-2	TRBJ2-3	CASLDSGRNADTQYF	TGTGCCAGCCTCGATAGCGGGAGGAACGCAGATACGCAGTATTTT
-	-	TRBV2	TRBJ2-7	CASRTQRGGALFSYEQYF	TGTGCCAGCAGGACACAGAGGGGGGGGGCTCTTTTCTCCTACGAGCAGTACTTC
-	-	TRBV30	TRBJ1-2	CAWSPDSTNYGYTF	TGTGCCTGGAGTCCGGACAGCACTAACTATGGCTACACCTTC
TRBD1	-	TRBV29-1	TRBJ1-5	CSVGQGHGQPQHF	TGCAGCGTTGGACAGGGTCATGGGCAGCCCCAGCATTTT
TRBD1	-	TRBV7-2	TRBJ1-5	CASSLHWEGTGSNQPQHF	TGTGCCAGCAGCTTGCATTGGGAGGGGACAGGTAGCAATCAGCCCCAGCATTTT
TRBD1	-	TRBV6-1	TRBJ1-2	CASSEIGTDYGYTF	TGTGCCAGCAGTGAAATCGGGACAGACTATGGCTACACCTTC
-	-	TRBV7-6	TRBJ1-1	CASSLDPGLTNTEAFF	TGTGCCAGCAGCTTAGATCCGGGACTTACGAACACTGAAGCTTTCTTT
TRBD1	-	TRBV10-2	TRBJ1-1	CASSEWTGKPGTTEAFF	TGCGCCAGCAGTGAGTGGACAGGGAAACCAGGGACTACTGAAGCTTTCTTT
-	-	TRBV12-3/TRBV12-4	TRBJ1-5	CASSLAGGQPQHF	TGTGCCAGCAGTTTAGCGGGAGGGCAGCCCCAGCATTTT
-	few	TRBV5-1	TRBJ1-1	CASSLAYGLEAFF	TGCGCCAGCAGCTTGGCGTATGGGCTTGAAGCTTTCTTT
TRBD2	-	TRBV18	TRBJ2-1	CASSPGTSVNEQFF	TGTGCCAGCTCACCTGGGACTAGCGTAAATGAGCAGTTCTTC
-	few	TRBV6-5	TRBJ1-2	CASNNGHLYGYTF	TGTGCCAGCAATAATGGACATCTTTATGGCTACACCTTC
-	-	TRBV6-1	TRBJ2-1	CASSEYSGIGNEQFF	TGTGCCAGCAGTGAATATAGCGGTATCGGGAATGAGCAGTTCTTC
-	once	TRBV12-3/TRBV12-4	TRBJ2-1	CASSLARGAVVF	TGTGCCAGCAGTTTAGCTAGAGGAGCAGTGGTCTTC
TRBD1	-	TRBV5-1	TRBJ2-3	CASSLGTVSTDTQYF	TGCGCCAGCAGCCTGGGGACAGTCAGCACAGATACGCAGTATTTT